Below, one T cell receptor beta chain is given with its context. The antigen remains unidentified. CDR1 and CDR2 from the germline V gene are SQVTM and ANQGSEA. The V gene end was trimmed by 7 bases and the J gene end by 3 bases; junction bases not matched to a gene: 13. The CDR3 is 15 amino acids. The sample is drawn from a study of T-cell memory formation after mild COVID-19. About the study: In these data, TCR clusters were largely donor specific. Whole-study results and caveats: CD4+ contracting clones lay mainly in CM and EM, CD8+ ones in EMRA.

5'RACE with constant-segment primers yielded barcoded, UMI-tagged TCR alpha and TCR beta cDNA libraries. A single record per CDR3 protein comes from TCRdb applying MiXCR to the 5' RACE reads. The sample shows about 600,000 distinct CDR3 sequences, roughly 21% of them seen only once. The V gene is TRBV29-1, the J gene TRBJ2-3; 7 bases map to TRBD1. The sample taken for sequencing was PBMCs or a T cell subset sorted from them (not recorded which). The source of this sequence is an adult woman who had mild COVID-19 (a few samples of this study predate the infection). Cell type and time point are not known. As DNA, the CDR3 is TGCAGCGCCCGGACAGGCAGGGCTGAGACAGATACGCAGTATTTT. It specifies CSARTGRAETDTQYF.